This T cell receptor beta chain was documented in a study of T-cell reconstitution after alpha-beta-depleted transplantation in children. During its preparation, the TCRbeta library received unique molecular identifiers. Each CDR3 protein is one row after TCRdb ran MiXCR on the PCR reads. The sample has 360,000 or so distinct CDR3 sequences; around 20% are singletons. Material: PBMCs from the stem cell graft donor, obtained from the stem cell graft. The TCR comes from a human donor who donated a stem cell graft to a child with acute myeloid leukemia.

This CDR3 reads CASSSSYSNQPQHF. The CDR3 DNA follows: TGTGCCAGCAGTTCCTCCTATAGCAATCAGCCCCAGCATTTT. The chain links TRBV6-5 to TRBJ1-5; no reliable D call. The V gene's germline CDR1 is MNHEY and CDR2 SVGAGI. Between the trimmed V and J ends, which lost 4 bases and 0 bases, there was a span of 7 bases. The CDR3 totals 14 residues.